This T cell receptor beta chain was retrieved from a study of shared clonotypes between healthy human individuals. Naive CD8 cells comprised CD45RO-negative, CCR7-positively selected cells, excluding terminally differentiated effector memory CD45RA+ cells. The length of the CDR3 is 14 residues. CDR1 and CDR2 from the germline V gene are MNHEY and SMNVEV (reference sequence). V was trimmed by 3 bases and J by 7 bases, leaving 12 bases between them. The sorted-subset replicate PCRs were given roughly 190 ng DNA, which is roughly 30,000 T cell genomes. Sequencing was performed with immunoSEQ multiplex PCR; in TCRdb, only in-frame clones are kept and a portion is missing. The sample records millions of clones, approximately 94% being singletons.

This clonotype was obtained from a man aged 18 to 29 in good health. Some clones in this sample may be carry-over from other donors' samples. The sample was naive CD8+ T cells from PBMCs. V is TRBV27 and J is TRBJ2-2, with D possibly TRBD2 on 5 matching bases. The CDR3 region is CASSFSGWGGELFF. The CDR3 DNA reads TGTGCCAGCAGTTTCTCGGGGTGGGGCGGGGAGCTGTTTTTT.